The following is a T cell receptor beta chain sequence with its context. Its antigen is not known. The data were obtained in a study of vaccination effects on CD4 cells after COVID-19. In the study overall: Participants completed two doses of the BNT162b2 or mRNA-1273 vaccine.

Only in-frame clones appear in the TCRdb table, and some are missing; sequencing was by immunoSEQ multiplex PCR. The sample carries tens of thousands of clones, over 70% recorded once. The CDR3 spans 11 residues. CDR1 is SQVTM and CDR2 is ANQGSEA in the germline V gene. The ends were cut back, 6 bases at V and 4 bases at J, with 9 bases in the middle. ViraFEST assay sequencing came after antigen-specific CD4+ T cells were expanded with viral peptide pools. Cultured cells yielded isolated CD4+ T cells after more than nine days. Having tested negative for nucleocapsid antibodies, the vaccine recipients showed no prior SARS-CoV-2 infection. Study-wide findings and caveats: Among infection- and vaccine-induced clones, marked clonal contraction occurred late after vaccination.

Sequenced here: CD4+ T cells from PBMCs cultured with HCoV-OC43 spike peptides, sampled before COVID-19 vaccination. The subset here: HCoV-OC43 spike overlapping peptide pool stimulation. The sequence was obtained from a human donor who received a COVID-19 vaccine. The J gene is TRBJ1-1, the V gene TRBV29-1; D gene unclear. For the CDR3, the DNA is TGCAGCGTGCACAGAAGCACTGAAGCTTTCTTT. This codes for CSVHRSTEAFF.